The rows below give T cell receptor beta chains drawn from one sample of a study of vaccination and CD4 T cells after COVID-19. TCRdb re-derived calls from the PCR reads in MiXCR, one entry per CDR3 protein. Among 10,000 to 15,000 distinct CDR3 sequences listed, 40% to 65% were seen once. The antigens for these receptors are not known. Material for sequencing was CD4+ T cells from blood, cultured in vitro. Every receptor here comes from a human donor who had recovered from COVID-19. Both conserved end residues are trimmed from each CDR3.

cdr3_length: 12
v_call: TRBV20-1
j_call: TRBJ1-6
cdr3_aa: SAEDRLPNSPLH

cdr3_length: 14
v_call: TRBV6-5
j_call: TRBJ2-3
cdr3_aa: ASSYSGTSGTDTQY

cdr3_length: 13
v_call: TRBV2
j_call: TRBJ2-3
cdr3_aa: ASSQLSGNSDTQY

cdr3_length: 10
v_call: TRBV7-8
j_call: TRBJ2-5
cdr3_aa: ASSLGQETQY

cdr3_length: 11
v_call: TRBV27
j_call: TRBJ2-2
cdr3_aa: ASSRPNTGELF

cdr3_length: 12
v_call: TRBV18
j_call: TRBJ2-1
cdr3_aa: ASSPRIDHNEQF

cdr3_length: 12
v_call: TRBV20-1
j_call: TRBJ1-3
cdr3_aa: SARPGGGLNTIY

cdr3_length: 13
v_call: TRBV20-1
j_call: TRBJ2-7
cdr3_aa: SASGGGHKGLEQY

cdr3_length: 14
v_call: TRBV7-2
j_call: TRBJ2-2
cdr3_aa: ASSLYVGGNTGELF

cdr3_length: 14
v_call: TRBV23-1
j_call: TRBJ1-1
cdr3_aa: ASSLPGQTMNTEAF

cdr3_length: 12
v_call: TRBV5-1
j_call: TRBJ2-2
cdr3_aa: ASSIGIYTGELF

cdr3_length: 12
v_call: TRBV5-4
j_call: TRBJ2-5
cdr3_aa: ASSLGLAQETQY

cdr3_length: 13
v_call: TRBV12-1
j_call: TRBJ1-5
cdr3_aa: ASSFGGASNQPQH

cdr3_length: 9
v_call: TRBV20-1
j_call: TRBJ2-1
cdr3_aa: SLDSGREQF

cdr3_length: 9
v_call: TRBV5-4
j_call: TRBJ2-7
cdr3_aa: ASSSTHEQY

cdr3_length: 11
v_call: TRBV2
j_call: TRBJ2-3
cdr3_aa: ASGAGRTDTQY

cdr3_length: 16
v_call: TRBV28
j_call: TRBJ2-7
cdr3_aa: ASKKAPASGRKGYEQY

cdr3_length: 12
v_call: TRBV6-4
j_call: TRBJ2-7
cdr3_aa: ASSVDASSYEQY